The clone carrying this T cell receptor beta chain was counted a few times. Its antigen is currently unknown. The V and J ends lost 0 bases and 7 bases respectively, with 27 bases between them. The CDR3 extends over 19 amino acids. Germline V CDR1 and CDR2: SEHNR, FQNEAQ (reference sequence). Clones were read by immunoSEQ multiplex PCR, and TCRdb kept only the in-frame ones, dropping some. The sample includes about 180,000 clones, around 90% seen only once; the top ten take around 6.1%. The data originate from a study of Ad26.COV2.S vaccination and SARS-CoV-2 variants. Study-wide results and caveats: It was reported that spike-specific CD8+ and CD4+ T cell responses were substantially broad after vaccination. The placebo group had lower spike-specific TCR breadth than the vaccine recipients did. Measurement of non-spike TCR breadth gave similar results in vaccine and placebo recipients. Total T cell responses, in the TCR breadth and depth analyses, may have been underestimated.

The rearrangement links TRBV7-9 to TRBJ1-2; the D gene is possibly TRBD1 (5 bases). The origin of this receptor is a human donor who had recovered from COVID-19. The sample consisted of peripheral blood, taken after recovery from COVID-19. CDR3 residues: CASSLAGEGASNGRSGYTF. CDR3 bases: TGTGCCAGCAGCTTAGCGGGGGAAGGGGCTTCGAATGGGAGATCTGGCTACACCTTC. The full variable domain, completed using reference TRBV7-9 and TRBJ1-2, is DTGVSQNPRHKITKRGQNVTFRCDPISEHNRLYWYRQTLGQGPEFLTYFQNEAQLEKSRLLSDRFSAERPKGSFSTLEIQRTEQGDSAMYLCASSLAGEGASNGRSGYTFGSGTRLTVV.